Sequencing of this TCR beta chain was carried out in a study of blood T cell repertoires in COVID-19. The V gene's germline CDR1 is SEHNR and CDR2 FQNEAQ (reference sequence). V lost 5 bases and J 2 bases, leaving 16 bases between the germline ends. There are 16 residues in the CDR3. Under the authors' procedure: Reference gene primer amplification gave estimated nucleated cell counts. Sequencing used immunoSEQ multiplex PCR; TCRdb keeps in-frame clones, though not all of them. V and J calls and clone size are those listed in that table; D and trimming were worked out from the DNA. The sample records 35,000 to 45,000 clones, 70% to 90% being singletons.

This clonotype was obtained from a human donor in a cohort sampled during active COVID-19. Sequencing was performed on peripheral blood. V is TRBV7-9 and J is TRBJ1-3; tentatively, D is TRBD1 (5 bases). The CDR3 sequence: CASSPTAGWAGNTIYF. CDR3 DNA: TGTGCCAGCAGCCCGACTGCAGGGTGGGCTGGAAACACCATATATTTT.